This T cell receptor (beta chain) comes out of a study of cytomegalovirus exposure and HLA in healthy donors. The study's findings and limits: In a later analysis, TCR beta V- and J-gene trimming was associated with a missense DCLRE1C variant. Analyses of presence/absence relied on an assumption of roughly uniform sequencing depth across donors.

The study ran its PCR with 60 Vbeta and 13 Jbeta primers. TCRdb's table, derived via immunoSEQ multiplex PCR, lists solely in-frame clones and lacks some. The profile shows under 200,000 clones, roughly 73% of them singletons. A word on this clone: Its antigen is unknown.

This sequence originates from a male donor in good health and CMV-seronegative. Sequenced material: PBMCs.

CDR3 residues: CASSLRDSRNQPQHF. CDR3 DNA: TGCGCCAGCAGCCTCCGGGACAGCCGCAATCAGCCCCAGCATTTT. V and J are TRBV4-1 and TRBJ1-5, with TRBD1 matching 7 bases. V lost 4 bases and J lost 2; bases outside the gene matches: 5. Germline-derived CDR1 and CDR2 are MGHRA and YSYEKL. The CDR3 totals 15 residues.